This T cell receptor beta chain was observed in a study of T-cell reconstitution after alpha-beta-depleted transplantation in children. Study-wide results and caveats: The main origin of T-cell counts and diversity one year after transplant was newly produced T cells.

The germline CDR1 and CDR2 sequences are MDHEN and SYDVKM. This CDR3 is 16 amino acids long. Trimming left V 5 bases short and J 5 bases short, with 22 bases between. This clonotype was counted a few times. The antigen remains unidentified. It was with unique molecular identifiers that the TCRbeta library was prepared. TCRdb re-called the PCR reads through MiXCR, storing one row per CDR3 protein. The sample lists almost 250,000 distinct CDR3 sequences; roughly 23% were seen once. The sample in question was PBMCs, obtained before TCRalphabeta/CD19-depleted stem cell transplant. This chain joins TRBV28 and TRBJ2-7, with D maybe TRBD2 (5 bases). The source is a girl aged 2 to 10 with Fanconi anemia, due to receive a stem cell transplant. In DNA form, the CDR3 reads TGTGCCAGCAGTCGTTTTCGGCGGGCCCCCCTCGACGAGCAGTACTTC. Protein sequence: CASSRFRRAPLDEQYF.